This entry concerns a single T cell receptor beta chain. What it recognizes is unknown. This specimen belongs to a study of T cell responses to AZD1222 COVID-19 vaccine. Analysis merged second doses at about 4 or about 12 weeks. Method: immunoSEQ multiplex PCR; TCRdb's copy keeps in-frame clones and lacks some. The table records about 200,000 clones, roughly 92% of them present only once. Study-wide results and limits: Clonal diversity may have been underestimated in mostly white British donors. It was only a handful of AZD1222 recipients who were seropositive at baseline. Spike-specific TCR depth and breadth grew after two AZD1222 doses.

Sequenced material: peripheral blood, taken 28 days after the second AZD1222 dose. This receptor was taken from an adult who received the AZD1222 COVID-19 vaccine.

The CDR3 region has the DNA TGCGCCAGCAGCTTGGAGTTCAATGAAAAACTGTTTTTT. It codes for CASSLEFNEKLFF. The chain combines TRBV5-1 with TRBJ1-4; D unclear. From germline, CDR1 is SGHRS and CDR2 YFSETQ. The CDR3 contains 13 residues. V dropped 0 bases and J dropped 5 bases, with 5 bases sitting between them.